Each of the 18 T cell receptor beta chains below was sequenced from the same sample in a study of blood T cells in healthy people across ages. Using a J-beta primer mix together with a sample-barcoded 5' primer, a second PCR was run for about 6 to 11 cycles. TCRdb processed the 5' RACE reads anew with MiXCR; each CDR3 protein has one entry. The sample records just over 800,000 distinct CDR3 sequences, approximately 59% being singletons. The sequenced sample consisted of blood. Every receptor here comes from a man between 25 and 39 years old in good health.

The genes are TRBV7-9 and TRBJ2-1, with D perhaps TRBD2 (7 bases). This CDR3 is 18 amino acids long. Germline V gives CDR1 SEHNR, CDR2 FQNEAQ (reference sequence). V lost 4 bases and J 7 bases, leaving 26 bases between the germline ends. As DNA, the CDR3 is TGTGCCAGCAGCTCTAGCCTCTTGGGGGGGGCTTCGAGGAATGAGCAGTTCTTC. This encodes CASSSSLLGGASRNEQFF.

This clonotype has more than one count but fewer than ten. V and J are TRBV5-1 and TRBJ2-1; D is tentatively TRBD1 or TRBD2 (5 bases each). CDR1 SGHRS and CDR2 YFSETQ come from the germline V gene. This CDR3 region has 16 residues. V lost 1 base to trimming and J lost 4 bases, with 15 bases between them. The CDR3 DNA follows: TGCGCCAGCAGCTTGATTGTGGGGGAAATTTACAATGAGCAGTTCTTC. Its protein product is CASSLIVGEIYNEQFF.

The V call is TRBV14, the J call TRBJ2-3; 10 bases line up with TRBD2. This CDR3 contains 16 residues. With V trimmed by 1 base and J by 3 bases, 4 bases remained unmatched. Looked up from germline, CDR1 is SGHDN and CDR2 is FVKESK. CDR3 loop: CASSQGSGGNTDTQYF. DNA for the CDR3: TGTGCCAGCAGCCAAGGTAGCGGGGGGAATACAGATACGCAGTATTTT.

The CDR3 here is CSAITGTGVNEQFF. DNA for the CDR3: TGCAGTGCTATAACCGGGACAGGGGTCAATGAGCAGTTCTTC. The chain carries TRBV20-1 and TRBJ2-1; 10 bases align to TRBD1. This CDR3 is 14 amino acids long. V gave up 4 bases and J gave up 6 bases; unmatched junction bases: 6. Germline CDR1 and CDR2: DFQATT and SNEGSKA (reference sequence).

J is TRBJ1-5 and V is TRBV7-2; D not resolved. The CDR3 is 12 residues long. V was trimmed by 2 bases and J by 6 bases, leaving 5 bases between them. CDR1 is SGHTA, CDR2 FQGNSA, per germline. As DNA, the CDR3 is TGTGCCAGCAGCTTATCACCTCAGCCCCAGCATTTT. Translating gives CASSLSPQPQHF.

CDR3 loop: CASSQVRQNYGYTF. Here the CDR3 DNA reads TGTGCCAGCAGCCAAGTACGGCAGAACTATGGCTACACCTTC. This chain joins TRBV3-1 and TRBJ1-2; D is unresolved. The V end was cut by 1 base, the J end by 2 bases, with 8 bases between. The V gene's germline CDR1 is LGHDT and CDR2 YNNKEL (reference sequence). The CDR3 consists of 14 residues.

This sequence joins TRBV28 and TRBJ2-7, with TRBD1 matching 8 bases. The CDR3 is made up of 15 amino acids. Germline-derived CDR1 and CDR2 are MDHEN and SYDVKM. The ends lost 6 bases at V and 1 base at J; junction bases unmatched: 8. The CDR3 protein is CASSPTGARSYEQYF. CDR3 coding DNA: TGTGCCAGCAGCCCGACAGGGGCCAGATCCTACGAGCAGTACTTC. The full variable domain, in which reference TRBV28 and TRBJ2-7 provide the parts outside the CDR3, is DVKVTQSSRYLVKRTGEKVFLECVQDMDHENMFWYRQDPGLGLRLIYFSYDVKMKEKGDIPEGYSVSREKKERFSLILESASTNQTSMYLCASSPTGARSYEQYFGPGTRLTVT.

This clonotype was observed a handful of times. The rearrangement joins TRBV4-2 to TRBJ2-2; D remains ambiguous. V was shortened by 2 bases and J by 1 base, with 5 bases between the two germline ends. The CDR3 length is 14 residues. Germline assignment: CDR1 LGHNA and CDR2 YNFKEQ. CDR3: CASSQTQNTGELFF. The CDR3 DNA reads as TGTGCCAGCAGCCAAACTCAGAACACCGGGGAGCTGTTTTTT.

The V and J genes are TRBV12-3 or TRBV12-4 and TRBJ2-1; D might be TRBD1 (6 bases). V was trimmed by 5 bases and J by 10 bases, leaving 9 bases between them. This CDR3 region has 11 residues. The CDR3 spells CASSTGLEQFF. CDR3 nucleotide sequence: TGTGCCAGCAGTACAGGGTTGGAGCAGTTCTTC.

The CDR3 spells CASSRQGGDYEQYF. The CDR3 nucleotides are TGTGCCAGCAGCAGACAGGGTGGGGACTACGAGCAGTACTTC. The rearrangement joins TRBV7-3 to TRBJ2-7; 7 bases are shared with TRBD1. The V and J ends lost 5 bases and 3 bases, in that order; junction bases with no gene match: 7. CDR1 and CDR2 from the germline V gene are SGHTA and FQGTGA. This CDR3 is built from 14 residues. The variable domain in full, completed from reference TRBV7-3 and TRBJ2-7, reads GAGVSQTPSNKVTEKGKYVELRCDPISGHTALYWYRQSLGQGPEFLIYFQGTGAADDSGLPNDRFFAVRPEGSVSTLKIQRTERGDSAVYLCASSRQGGDYEQYFGPGTRLTVT.

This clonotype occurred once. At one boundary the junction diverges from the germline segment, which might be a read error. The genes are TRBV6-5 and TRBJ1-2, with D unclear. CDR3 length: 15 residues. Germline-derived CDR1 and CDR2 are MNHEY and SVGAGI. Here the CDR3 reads CVSSYGVGVDYGYTF. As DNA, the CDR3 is TGTGTCAGCAGTTACGGCGTCGGGGTTGACTATGGCTACACCTTC.

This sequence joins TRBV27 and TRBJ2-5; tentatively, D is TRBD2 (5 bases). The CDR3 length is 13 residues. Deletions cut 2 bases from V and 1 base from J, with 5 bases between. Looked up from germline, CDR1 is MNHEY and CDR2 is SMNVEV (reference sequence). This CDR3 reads CASSLTSQETQYF. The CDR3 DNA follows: TGTGCCAGCAGTTTAACTAGCCAAGAGACCCAGTACTTC.

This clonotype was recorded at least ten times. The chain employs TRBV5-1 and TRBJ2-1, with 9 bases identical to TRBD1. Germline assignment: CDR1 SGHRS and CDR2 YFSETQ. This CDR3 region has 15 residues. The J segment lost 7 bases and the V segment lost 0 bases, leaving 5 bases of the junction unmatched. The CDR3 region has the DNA TGCGCCAGCAGCTTGGTCCGGACAGGGGAAAATGAGCAGTTCTTC. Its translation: CASSLVRTGENEQFF.

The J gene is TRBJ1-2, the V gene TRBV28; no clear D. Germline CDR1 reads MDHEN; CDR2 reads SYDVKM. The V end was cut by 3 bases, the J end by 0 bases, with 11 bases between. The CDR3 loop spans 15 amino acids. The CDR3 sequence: CASSFDQYTNYGYTF. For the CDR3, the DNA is TGTGCCAGCAGTTTCGATCAGTATACTAACTATGGCTACACCTTC.

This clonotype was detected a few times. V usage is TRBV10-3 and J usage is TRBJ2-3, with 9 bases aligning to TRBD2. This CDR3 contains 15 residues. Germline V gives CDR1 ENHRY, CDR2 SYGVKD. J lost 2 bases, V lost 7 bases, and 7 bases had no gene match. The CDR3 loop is CAITMAGGPTDTQYF. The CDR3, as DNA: TGTGCCATCACGATGGCGGGGGGGCCCACAGATACGCAGTATTTT.

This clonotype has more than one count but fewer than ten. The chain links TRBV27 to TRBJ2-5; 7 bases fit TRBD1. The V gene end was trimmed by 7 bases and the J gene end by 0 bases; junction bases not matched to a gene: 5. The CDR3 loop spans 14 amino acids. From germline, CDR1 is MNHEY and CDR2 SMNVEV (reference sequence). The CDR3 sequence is CASTPGGYQETQYF. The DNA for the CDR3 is TGTGCCAGCACCCCAGGGGGATACCAAGAGACCCAGTACTTC.

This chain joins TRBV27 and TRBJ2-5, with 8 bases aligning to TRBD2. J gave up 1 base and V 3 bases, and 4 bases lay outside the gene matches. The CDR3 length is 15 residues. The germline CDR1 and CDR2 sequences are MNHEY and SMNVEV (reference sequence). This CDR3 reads CASSFQRGTQETQYF. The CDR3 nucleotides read TGTGCCAGCAGTTTCCAGCGGGGGACCCAAGAGACCCAGTACTTC.

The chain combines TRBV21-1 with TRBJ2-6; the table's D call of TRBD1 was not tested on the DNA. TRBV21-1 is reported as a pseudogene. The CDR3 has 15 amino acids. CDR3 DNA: TGTGCCAGCAGCCTTCCAGGGTACGGGGCCAACGTCCTGACTTTC. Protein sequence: CASSLPGYGANVLTF.